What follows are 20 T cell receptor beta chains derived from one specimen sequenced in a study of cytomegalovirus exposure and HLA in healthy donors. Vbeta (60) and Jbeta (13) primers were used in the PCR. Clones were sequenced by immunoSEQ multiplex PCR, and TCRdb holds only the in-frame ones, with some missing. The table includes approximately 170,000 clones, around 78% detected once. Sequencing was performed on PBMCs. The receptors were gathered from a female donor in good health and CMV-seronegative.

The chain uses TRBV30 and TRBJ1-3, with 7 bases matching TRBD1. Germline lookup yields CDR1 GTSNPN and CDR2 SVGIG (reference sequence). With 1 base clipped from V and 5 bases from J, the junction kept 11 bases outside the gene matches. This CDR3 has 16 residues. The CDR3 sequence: CAWSGIGRGNRNTIYF. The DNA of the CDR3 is TGTGCCTGGAGTGGTATCGGCAGGGGGAATAGAAACACCATATATTTT.

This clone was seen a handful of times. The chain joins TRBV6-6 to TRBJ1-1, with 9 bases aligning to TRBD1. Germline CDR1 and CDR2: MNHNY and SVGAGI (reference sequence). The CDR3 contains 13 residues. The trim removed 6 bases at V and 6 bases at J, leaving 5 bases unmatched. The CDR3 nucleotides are TGTGCCAGCAGGGACAGGGGAAATGCTGAAGCTTTCTTT. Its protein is CASRDRGNAEAFF.

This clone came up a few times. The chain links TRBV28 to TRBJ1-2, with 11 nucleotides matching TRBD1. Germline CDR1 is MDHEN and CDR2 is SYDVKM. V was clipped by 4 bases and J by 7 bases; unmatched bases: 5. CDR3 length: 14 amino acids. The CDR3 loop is CASSYPGTGGGYTF. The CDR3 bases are TGTGCCAGCAGTTATCCAGGGACAGGGGGTGGCTACACCTTC.

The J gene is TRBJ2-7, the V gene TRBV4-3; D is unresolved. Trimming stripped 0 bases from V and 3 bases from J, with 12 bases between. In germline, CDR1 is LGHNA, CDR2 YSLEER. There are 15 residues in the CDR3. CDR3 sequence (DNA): TGCGCCAGCAGCCAAGAGCGCCAGGAATTCTACGAGCAGTACTTC. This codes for CASSQERQEFYEQYF.

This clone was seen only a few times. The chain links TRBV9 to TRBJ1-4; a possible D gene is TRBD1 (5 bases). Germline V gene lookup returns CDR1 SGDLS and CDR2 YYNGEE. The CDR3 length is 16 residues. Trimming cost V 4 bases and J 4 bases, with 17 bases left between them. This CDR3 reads CASSPRGGVGNEKLFF. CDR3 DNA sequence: TGTGCCAGCAGCCCTCGGGGGGGGGTAGGTAATGAAAAACTGTTTTTT.

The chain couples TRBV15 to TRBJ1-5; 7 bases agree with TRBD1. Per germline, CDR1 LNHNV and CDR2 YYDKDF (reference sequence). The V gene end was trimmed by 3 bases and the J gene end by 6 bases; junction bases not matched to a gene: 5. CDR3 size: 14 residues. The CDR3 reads CATSSYRGFQPQHF. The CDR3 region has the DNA TGTGCCACCAGCAGTTACAGGGGCTTTCAGCCCCAGCATTTT. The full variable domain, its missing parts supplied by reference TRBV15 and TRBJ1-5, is DAMVIQNPRYQVTQFGKPVTLSCSQTLNHNVMYWYQQKSSQAPKLLFHYYDKDFNNEADTPDNFQSRRPNTSFCFLDIRSPGLGDTAMYLCATSSYRGFQPQHFGDGTRLSIL.

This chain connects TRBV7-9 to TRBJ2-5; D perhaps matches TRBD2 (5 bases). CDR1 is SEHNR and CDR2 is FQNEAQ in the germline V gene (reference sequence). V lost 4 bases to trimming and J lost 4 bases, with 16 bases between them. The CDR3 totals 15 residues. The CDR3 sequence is CASSYRTVQAETQYF. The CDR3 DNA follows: TGTGCCAGCAGCTATAGGACTGTCCAGGCAGAGACCCAGTACTTC.

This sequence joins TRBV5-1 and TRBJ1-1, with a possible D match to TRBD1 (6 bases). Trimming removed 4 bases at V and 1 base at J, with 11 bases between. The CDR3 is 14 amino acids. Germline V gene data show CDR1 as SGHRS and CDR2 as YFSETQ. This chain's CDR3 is CASSPGERNTEAFF. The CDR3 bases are TGCGCCAGCAGCCCAGGGGAGAGGAACACTGAAGCTTTCTTT.

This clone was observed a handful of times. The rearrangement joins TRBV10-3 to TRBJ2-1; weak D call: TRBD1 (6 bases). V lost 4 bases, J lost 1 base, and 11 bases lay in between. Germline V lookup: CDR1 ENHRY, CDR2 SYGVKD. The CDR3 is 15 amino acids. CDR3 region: CAISVGQNSYNEQFF. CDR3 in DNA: TGTGCCATCAGTGTTGGACAGAATTCCTACAATGAGCAGTTCTTC.

The CDR3 region has the DNA TGTGCCAGCAGTGTGACAGGGGGGAACACTGAAGCTTTCTTT. Residues: CASSVTGGNTEAFF. J is TRBJ1-1 and V is TRBV2; TRBD1 matches at 9 bases. This CDR3 has 14 amino acids. Germline V CDR1 and CDR2: SNHLY, FYNNEI. J was trimmed by 1 base and V by 4 bases; bases with no gene match: 1.

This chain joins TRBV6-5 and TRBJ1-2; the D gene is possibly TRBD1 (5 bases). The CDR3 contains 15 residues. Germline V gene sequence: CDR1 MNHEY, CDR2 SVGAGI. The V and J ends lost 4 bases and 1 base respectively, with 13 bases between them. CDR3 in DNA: TGTGCCAGCAGTTCCGCAGGGTCTGGTAACTATGGCTACACCTTC. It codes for CASSSAGSGNYGYTF.

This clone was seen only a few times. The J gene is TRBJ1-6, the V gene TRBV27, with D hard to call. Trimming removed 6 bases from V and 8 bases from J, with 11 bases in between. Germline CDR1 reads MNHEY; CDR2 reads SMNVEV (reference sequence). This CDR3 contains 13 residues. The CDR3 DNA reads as TGTGCCAGCAGAAGAGAGGGTTATTCACCCCTCCACTTT. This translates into CASRREGYSPLHF.

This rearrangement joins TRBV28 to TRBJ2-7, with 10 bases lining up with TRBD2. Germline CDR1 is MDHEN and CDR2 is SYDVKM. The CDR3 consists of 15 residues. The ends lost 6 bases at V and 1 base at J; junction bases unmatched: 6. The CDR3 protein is CASSAWTSGSYEQYF. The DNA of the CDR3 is TGTGCCAGCAGCGCTTGGACTAGCGGATCCTACGAGCAGTACTTC.

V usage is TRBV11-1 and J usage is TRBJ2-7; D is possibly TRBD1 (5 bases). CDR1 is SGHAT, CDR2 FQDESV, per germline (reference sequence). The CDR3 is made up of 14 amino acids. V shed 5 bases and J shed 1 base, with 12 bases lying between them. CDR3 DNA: TGTGCCAGCAGCCCCCCCAGGACATCCTACGAGCAGTACTTC. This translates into CASSPPRTSYEQYF.

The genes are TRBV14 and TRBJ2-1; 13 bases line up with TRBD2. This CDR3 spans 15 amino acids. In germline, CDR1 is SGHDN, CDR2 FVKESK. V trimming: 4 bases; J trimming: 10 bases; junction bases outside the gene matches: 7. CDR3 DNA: TGTGCCAGCAGCCTTTTACTAGCGGGAGGGGGAGAGCAGTTCTTC. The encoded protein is CASSLLLAGGGEQFF.

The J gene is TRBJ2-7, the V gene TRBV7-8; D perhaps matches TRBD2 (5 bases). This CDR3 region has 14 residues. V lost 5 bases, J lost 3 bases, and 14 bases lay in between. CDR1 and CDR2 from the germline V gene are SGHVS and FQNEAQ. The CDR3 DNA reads TGTGCCAGCAGCCCAAGAGAGGGAGACTACGAGCAGTACTTC. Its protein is CASSPREGDYEQYF.

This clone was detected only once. For the CDR3, the DNA is TGTGCCTTCCAAAATCCAGGGGGGCCACAGTATTTT. Amino acid sequence: CAFQNPGGPQYF. The V and J genes are TRBV30 and TRBJ2-3; D may be TRBD1 (7 bases). The CDR3 contains 12 residues. Trimming left V 7 bases short and J 12 bases short, with 20 bases between. Germline V gene sequence: CDR1 GTSNPN, CDR2 SVGIG (reference sequence).

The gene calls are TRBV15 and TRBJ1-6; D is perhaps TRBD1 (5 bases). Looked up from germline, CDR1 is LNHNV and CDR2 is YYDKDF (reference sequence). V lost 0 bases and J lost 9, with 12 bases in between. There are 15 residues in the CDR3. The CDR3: CATSREEGLGSPLHF. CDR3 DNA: TGTGCCACCAGCAGAGAGGAGGGGCTTGGTTCACCCCTCCACTTT.

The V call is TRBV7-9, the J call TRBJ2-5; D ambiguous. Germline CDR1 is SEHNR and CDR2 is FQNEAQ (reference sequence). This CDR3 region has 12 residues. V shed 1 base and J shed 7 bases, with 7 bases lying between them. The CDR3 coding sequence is TGTGCCAGCAGCTTAGACATTGGGACCCAGTACTTC. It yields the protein CASSLDIGTQYF.

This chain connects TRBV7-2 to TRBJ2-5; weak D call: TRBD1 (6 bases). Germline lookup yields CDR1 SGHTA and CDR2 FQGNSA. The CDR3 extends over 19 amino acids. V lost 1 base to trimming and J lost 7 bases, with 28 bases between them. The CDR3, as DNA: TGTGCCAGCAGCTTAGACCTAACCAATGGACAGCCAAGAAGGTGGACCCAGTACTTC. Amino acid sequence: CASSLDLTNGQPRRWTQYF.